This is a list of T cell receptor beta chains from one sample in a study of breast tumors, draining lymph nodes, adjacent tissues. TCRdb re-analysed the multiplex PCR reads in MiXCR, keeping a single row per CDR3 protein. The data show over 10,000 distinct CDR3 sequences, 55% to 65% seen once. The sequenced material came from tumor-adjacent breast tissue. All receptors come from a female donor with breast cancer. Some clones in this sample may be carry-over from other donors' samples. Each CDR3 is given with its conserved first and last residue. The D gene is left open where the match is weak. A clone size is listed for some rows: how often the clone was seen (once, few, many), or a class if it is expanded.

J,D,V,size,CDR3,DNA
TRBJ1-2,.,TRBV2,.,CASSEGGDRGYTF,TGTGCCAGCAGTGAAGGAGGGGATAGGGGCTACACCTTC
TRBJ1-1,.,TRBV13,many,CASSLTGIGPDTEAFF,TGTGCCAGCAGCCTTACAGGGATCGGGCCGGACACTGAAGCTTTCTTT
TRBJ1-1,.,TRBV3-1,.,CASRHVIRGF,TGTGCCAGCAGGCACGTGATTCGAGGCTTT
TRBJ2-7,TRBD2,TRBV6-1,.,CASSESLAGSYEQYF,TGTGCCAGCAGTGAAAGTCTAGCGGGGTCCTACGAGCAGTACTTC
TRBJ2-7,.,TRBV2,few,CASSGPYYEQYF,TGTGCCAGCAGTGGACCGTACTACGAGCAGTACTTC
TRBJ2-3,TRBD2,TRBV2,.,CASSEGYLGGNTQYF,TGTGCCAGCAGTGAGGGGTATTTGGGAGGGAATACGCAGTATTTT
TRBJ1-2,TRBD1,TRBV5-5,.,CASSFGTDVNYGYTF,TGTGCCAGCAGCTTCGGGACAGACGTTAACTATGGCTACACCTTC
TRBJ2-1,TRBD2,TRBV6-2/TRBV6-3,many,CASIGTSGSGEQFF,TGTGCCAGCATCGGGACTAGCGGGAGTGGCGAGCAGTTCTTC
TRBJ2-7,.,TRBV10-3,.,CAIMVDRRYEQYF,TGTGCCATCATGGTTGACAGGCGATACGAGCAGTACTTC
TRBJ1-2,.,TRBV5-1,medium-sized,CASSLEGRGQANYGYTF,TGCGCCAGCAGCTTGGAGGGGAGGGGACAAGCTAACTATGGCTACACCTTC
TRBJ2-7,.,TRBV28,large,CASSLWRGEQYF,TGTGCCAGCAGTTTATGGAGGGGCGAGCAGTACTTC
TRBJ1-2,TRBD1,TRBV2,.,CASSEGGQGIGYTF,TGTGCCAGCAGTGAAGGAGGACAGGGGATCGGCTACACCTTC
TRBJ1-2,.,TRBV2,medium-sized,CASSDRRDSYGYTF,TGTGCCAGCAGCGACAGAAGGGATTCCTATGGCTACACCTTC
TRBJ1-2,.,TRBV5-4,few,CASSLQGAGGYTF,TGTGCCAGCAGCCTACAGGGCGCCGGTGGCTACACCTTC
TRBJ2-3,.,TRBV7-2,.,CATGPESTDTQYF,TGTGCCACCGGCCCAGAAAGCACAGATACGCAGTATTTT
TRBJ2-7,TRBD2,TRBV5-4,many,CASSSGPPSGIYEQYF,TGTGCCAGCAGCAGCGGCCCTCCTAGCGGGATCTACGAGCAGTACTTC
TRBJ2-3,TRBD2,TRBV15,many,CATSRDVASGRAARGTDTQYF,TGTGCCACCAGCAGAGATGTGGCTAGCGGGAGGGCCGCGAGAGGGACAGATACGCAGTATTTT
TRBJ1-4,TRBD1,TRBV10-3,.,CAIRGDRAEKLFF,TGTGCCATCAGGGGGGACAGGGCTGAAAAACTGTTTTTT